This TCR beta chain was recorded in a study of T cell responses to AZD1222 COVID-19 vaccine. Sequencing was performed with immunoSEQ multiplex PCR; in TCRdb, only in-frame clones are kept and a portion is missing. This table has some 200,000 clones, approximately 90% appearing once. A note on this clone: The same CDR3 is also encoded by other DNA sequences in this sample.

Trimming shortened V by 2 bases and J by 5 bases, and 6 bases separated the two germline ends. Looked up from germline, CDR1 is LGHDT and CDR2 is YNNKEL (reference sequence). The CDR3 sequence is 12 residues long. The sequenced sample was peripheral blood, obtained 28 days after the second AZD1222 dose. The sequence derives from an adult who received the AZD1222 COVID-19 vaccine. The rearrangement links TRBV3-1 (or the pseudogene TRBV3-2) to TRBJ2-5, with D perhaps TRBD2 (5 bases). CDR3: CASSQRRETQYF. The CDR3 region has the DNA TGTGCCAGCAGCCAAAGGAGGGAGACCCAGTACTTC.